This T cell receptor beta chain was captured by sequencing in a study of identifying expanded T cells in peripheral blood. Whole-study results and caveats: Technical replicates showed around 1.2 changed clones; two weeks 15 to 20; four weeks 19.

V lost 4 bases to trimming and J lost 1 base; unmatched junction nucleotides: 3. Germline V CDR1 and CDR2: LNHDA, SQIVND (reference sequence). The CDR3 sequence is 15 residues long. Healthy donors had no documented immune events, such as infections, while sampled. Concerning this clone: Its antigen remains unknown.

Sequenced by immunoSEQ multiplex PCR; TCRdb stores in-frame clones only, minus some. The data hold roughly 81,000 clones, with 84% observed a single time. V usage is TRBV19 and J usage is TRBJ1-5, with 8 bases identical to TRBD1. The sequencing input was blood. The source is a person between 18 and 69 years old in good health. The CDR3 region has the DNA TGTGCCAGTAGTACAACAGGGGGAAGCAATCAGCCCCAGCATTTT. It yields the protein CASSTTGGSNQPQHF.